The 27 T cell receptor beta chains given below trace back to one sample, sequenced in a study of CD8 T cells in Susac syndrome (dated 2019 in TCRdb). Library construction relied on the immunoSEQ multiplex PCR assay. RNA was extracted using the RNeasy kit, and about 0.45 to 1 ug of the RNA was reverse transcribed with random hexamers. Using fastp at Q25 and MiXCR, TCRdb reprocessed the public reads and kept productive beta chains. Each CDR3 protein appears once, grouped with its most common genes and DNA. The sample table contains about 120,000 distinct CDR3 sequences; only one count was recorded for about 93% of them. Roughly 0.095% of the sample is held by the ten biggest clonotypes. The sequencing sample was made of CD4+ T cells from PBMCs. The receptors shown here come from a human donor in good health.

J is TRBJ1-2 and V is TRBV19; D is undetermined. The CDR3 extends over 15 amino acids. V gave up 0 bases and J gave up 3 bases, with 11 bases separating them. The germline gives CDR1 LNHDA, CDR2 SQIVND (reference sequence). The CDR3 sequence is CASSIDPRHHYGYTF. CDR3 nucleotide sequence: TGTGCCAGTAGTATAGATCCGAGGCATCACTATGGCTACACCTTC.

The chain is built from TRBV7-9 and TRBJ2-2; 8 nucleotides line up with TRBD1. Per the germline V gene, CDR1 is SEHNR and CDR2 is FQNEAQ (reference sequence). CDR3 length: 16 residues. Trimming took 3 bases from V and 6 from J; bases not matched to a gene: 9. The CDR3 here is CASSLDGRGHPGELFF. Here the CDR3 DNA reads TGTGCCAGCAGCTTGGATGGCAGGGGGCATCCCGGGGAGCTGTTTTTT.

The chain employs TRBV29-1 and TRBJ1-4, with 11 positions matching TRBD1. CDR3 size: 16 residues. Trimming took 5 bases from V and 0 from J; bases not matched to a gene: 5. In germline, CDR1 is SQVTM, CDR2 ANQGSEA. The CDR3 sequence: CSVTGTGGATNEKLFF. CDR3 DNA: TGCAGCGTTACCGGGACAGGGGGGGCAACTAATGAAAAACTGTTTTTT.

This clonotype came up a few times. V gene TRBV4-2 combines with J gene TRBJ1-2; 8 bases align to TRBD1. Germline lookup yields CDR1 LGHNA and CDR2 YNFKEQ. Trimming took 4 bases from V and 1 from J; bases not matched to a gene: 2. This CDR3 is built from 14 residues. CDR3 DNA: TGTGCCAGCAGCCGCGGACAGGGTAACTATGGCTACACCTTC. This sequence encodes CASSRGQGNYGYTF.

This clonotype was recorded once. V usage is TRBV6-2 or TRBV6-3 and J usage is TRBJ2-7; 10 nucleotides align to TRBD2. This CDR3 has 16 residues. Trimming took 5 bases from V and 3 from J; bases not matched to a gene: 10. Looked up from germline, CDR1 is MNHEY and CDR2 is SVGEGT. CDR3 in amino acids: CASSPRRTSGVYEQYF. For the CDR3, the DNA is TGTGCCAGCAGTCCCCGCCGGACTAGCGGAGTCTACGAGCAGTACTTC.

CDR3 loop: CASRGDGAETQYF. Written as DNA, the CDR3 is TGCGCCAGCAGAGGTGACGGGGCGGAGACCCAGTACTTC. This chain joins TRBV5-1 and TRBJ2-5; the D gene could be TRBD1 or TRBD2 (5 bases each). Germline CDR1 is SGHRS and CDR2 is YFSETQ. The V end was cut by 5 bases, the J end by 5 bases, with 13 bases between. This CDR3 is built from 13 residues.

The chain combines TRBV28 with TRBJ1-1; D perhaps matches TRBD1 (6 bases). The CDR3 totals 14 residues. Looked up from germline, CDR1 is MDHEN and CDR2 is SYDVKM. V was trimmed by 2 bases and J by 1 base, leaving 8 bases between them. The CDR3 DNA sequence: TGTGCCAGCAGTTTAGGACAGTGGAACACTGAAGCTTTCTTT. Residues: CASSLGQWNTEAFF.

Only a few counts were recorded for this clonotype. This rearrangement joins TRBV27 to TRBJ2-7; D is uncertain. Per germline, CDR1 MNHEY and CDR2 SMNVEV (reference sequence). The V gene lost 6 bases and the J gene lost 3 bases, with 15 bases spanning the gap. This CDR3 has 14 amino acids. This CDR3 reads CASRAPTLLYEQYF. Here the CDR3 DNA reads TGTGCCAGCAGGGCCCCGACCCTCCTCTACGAGCAGTACTTC.

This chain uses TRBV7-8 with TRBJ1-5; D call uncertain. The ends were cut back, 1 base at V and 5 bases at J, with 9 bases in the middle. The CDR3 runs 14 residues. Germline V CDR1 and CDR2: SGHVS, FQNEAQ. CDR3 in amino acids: CASSLDLGYQPQHF. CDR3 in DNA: TGTGCCAGCAGCTTAGATCTGGGGTATCAGCCCCAGCATTTT.

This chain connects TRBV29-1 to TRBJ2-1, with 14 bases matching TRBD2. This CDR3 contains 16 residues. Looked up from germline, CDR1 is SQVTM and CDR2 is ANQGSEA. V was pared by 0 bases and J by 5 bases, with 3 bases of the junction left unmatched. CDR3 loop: CSVEDVGLAGDNEQFF. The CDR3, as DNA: TGCAGCGTTGAAGATGTGGGACTAGCGGGAGACAATGAGCAGTTCTTC.

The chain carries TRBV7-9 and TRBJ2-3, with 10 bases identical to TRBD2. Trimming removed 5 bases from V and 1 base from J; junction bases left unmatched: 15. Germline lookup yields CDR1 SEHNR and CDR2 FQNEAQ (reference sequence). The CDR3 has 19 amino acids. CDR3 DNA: TGTGCCAGCAGCCGAGCGGGAGGGAAACAGCGCGGGCGCACAGATACGCAGTATTTT. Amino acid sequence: CASSRAGGKQRGRTDTQYF.

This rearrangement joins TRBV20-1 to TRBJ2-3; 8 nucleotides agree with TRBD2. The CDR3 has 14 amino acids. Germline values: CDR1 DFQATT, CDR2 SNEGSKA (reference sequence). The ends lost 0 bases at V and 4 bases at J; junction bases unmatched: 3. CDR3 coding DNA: TGCAGTGCTAGAGACGGGAGGGCCTCAGATACGCAGTATTTT. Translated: CSARDGRASDTQYF.

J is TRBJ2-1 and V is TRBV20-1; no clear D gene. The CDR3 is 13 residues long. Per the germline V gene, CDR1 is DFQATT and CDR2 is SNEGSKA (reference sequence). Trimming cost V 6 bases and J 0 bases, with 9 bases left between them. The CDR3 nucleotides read TGCAGTGCCCCGAAGACCTCCTACAATGAGCAGTTCTTC. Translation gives CSAPKTSYNEQFF.

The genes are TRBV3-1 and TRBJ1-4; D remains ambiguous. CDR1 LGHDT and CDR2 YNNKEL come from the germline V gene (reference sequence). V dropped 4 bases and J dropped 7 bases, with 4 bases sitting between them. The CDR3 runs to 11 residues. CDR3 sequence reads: CASSPGEKLFF. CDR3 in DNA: TGTGCCAGCAGCCCAGGTGAAAAACTGTTTTTT.

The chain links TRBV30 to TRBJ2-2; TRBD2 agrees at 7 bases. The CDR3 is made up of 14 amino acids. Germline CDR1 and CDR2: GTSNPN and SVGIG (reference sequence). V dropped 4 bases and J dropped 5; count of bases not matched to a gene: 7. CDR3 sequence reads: CAWTWDSGTGELFF. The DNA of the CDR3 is TGTGCCTGGACCTGGGATAGCGGGACCGGGGAGCTGTTTTTT.

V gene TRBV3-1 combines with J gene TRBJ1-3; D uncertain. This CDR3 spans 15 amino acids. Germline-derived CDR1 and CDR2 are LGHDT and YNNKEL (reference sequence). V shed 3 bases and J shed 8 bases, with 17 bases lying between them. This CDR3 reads CASSHGRSSGDTIYF. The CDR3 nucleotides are TGTGCCAGCAGCCACGGACGGTCCTCTGGCGACACCATATATTTT.

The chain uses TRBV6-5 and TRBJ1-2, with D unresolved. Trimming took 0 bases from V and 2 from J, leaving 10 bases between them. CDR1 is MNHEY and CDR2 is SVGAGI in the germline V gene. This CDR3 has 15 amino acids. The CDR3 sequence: CASSYSGLLNYGYTF. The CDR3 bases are TGTGCCAGCAGTTACTCAGGCCTATTAAACTATGGCTACACCTTC.

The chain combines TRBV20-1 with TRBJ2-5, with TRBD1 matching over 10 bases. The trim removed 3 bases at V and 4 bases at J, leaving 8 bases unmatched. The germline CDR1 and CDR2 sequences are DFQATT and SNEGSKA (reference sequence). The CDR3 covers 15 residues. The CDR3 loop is CSARFPGQGSETQYF. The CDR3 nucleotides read TGCAGTGCTAGGTTTCCGGGACAGGGGTCAGAGACCCAGTACTTC.

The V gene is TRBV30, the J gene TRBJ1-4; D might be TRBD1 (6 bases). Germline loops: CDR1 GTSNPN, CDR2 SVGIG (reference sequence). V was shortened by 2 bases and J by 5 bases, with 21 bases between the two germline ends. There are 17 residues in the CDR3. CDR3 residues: CAWSSGQIRYRNEKLFF. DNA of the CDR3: TGTGCCTGGAGTTCAGGACAGATCCGATACCGGAATGAAAAACTGTTTTTT.

This CDR3 reads CASGVLAGETYEQYF. The CDR3 DNA follows: TGTGCCAGTGGGGTACTAGCGGGAGAAACCTACGAGCAGTACTTC. The chain is built from TRBV19 and TRBJ2-7; 11 bases match TRBD2. Germline V gives CDR1 LNHDA, CDR2 SQIVND (reference sequence). Losses at the gene ends were 8 bases for V and 2 bases for J; bases not matched to a gene: 8. The CDR3 contains 15 residues.

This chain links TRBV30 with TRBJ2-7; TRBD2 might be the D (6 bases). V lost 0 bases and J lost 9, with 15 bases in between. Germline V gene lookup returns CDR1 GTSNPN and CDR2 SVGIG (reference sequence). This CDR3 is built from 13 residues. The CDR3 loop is CAWSVQALEGQYF. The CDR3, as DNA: TGTGCCTGGAGTGTACAAGCTTTGGAGGGGCAGTACTTC.

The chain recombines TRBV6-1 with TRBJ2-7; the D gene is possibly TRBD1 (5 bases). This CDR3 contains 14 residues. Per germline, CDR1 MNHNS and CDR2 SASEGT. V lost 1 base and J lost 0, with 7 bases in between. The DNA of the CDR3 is TGTGCCAGCAGTGAAGACAGGTTCTCCTACGAGCAGTACTTC. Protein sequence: CASSEDRFSYEQYF.

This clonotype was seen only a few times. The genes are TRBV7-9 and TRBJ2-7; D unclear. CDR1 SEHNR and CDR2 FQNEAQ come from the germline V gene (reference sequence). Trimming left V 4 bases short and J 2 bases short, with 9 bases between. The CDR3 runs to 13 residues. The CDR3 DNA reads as TGTGCCAGCAGCTCCAGACAACCCTACGAGCAGTACTTC. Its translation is CASSSRQPYEQYF. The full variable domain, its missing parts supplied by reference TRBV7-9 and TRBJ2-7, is DTGVSQNPRHKITKRGQNVTFRCDPISEHNRLYWYRQTLGQGPEFLTYFQNEAQLEKSRLLSDRFSAERPKGSFSTLEIQRTEQGDSAMYLCASSSRQPYEQYFGPGTRLTVT.

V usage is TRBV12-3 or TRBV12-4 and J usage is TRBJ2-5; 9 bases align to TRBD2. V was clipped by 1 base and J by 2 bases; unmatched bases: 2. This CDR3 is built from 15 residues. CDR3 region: CASSLGAGGQETQYF. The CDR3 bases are TGTGCCAGCAGTTTAGGGGCGGGAGGGCAAGAGACCCAGTACTTC.

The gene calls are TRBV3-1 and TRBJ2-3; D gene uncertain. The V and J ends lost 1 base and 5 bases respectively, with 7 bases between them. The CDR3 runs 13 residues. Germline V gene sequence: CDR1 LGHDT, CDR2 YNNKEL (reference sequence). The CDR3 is CASSQGRKDTQYF. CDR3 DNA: TGTGCCAGCAGCCAAGGTCGAAAAGATACGCAGTATTTT.

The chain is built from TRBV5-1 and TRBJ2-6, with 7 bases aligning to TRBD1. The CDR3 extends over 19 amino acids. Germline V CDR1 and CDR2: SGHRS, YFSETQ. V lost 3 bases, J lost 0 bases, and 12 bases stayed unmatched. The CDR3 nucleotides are TGCGCCAGCAGCTCAACGTCCGGAACAGGGGCCTCTGGGGCCAACGTCCTGACTTTC. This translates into CASSSTSGTGASGANVLTF.

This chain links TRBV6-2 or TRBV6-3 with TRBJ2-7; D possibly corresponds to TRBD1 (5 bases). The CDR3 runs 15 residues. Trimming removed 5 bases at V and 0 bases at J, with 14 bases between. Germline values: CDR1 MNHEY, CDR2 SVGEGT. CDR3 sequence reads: CASSPEGAGSYEQYF. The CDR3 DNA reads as TGTGCCAGCAGTCCAGAAGGGGCCGGCTCCTACGAGCAGTACTTC.